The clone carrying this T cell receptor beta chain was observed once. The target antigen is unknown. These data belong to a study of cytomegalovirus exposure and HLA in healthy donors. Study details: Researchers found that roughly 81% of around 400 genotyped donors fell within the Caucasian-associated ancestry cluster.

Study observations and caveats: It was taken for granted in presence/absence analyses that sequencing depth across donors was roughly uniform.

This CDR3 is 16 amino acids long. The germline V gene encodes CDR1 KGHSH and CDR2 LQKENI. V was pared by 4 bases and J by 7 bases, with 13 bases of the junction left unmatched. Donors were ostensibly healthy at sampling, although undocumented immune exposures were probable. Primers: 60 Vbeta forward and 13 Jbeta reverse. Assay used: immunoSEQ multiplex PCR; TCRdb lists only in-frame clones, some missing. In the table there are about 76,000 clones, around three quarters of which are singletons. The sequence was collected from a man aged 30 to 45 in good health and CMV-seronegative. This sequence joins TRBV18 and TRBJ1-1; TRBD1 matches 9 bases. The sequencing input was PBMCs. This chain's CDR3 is CASSLHRGRPGNEAFF. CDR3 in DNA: TGTGCCAGCTCACTACACAGGGGGCGACCGGGTAATGAAGCTTTCTTT.